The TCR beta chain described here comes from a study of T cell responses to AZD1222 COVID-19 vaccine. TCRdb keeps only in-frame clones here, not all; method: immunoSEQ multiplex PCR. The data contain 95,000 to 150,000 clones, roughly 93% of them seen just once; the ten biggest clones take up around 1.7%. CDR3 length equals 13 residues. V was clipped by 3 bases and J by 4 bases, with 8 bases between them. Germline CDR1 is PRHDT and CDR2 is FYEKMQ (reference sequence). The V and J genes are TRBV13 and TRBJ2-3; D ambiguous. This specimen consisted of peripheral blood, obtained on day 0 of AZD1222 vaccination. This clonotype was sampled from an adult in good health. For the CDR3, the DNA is TGTGCCAGCAGCTTCGACTCAGCAGATACGCAGTATTTT. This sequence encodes CASSFDSADTQYF.